Below are 27 T cell receptor beta chains sequenced from a single sample in a study of OX40 agonist ivuxolimab in advanced cancers. Assay: immunoSEQ multiplex PCR; the TCRdb copy retains only in-frame clones and omits some. Of approximately 100,000 clones listed, around nine tenths are singletons. The sequenced sample was CD4+ or CD8+ T cells sorted from blood, obtained in a trial of the OX40 agonist ivuxolimab. Source of these receptors: an adult with an advanced solid tumor such as melanoma, head and neck, liver or kidney cancer.

This chain connects TRBV6-5 to TRBJ2-7; the D gene is possibly TRBD1 (5 bases). The CDR3 has 14 amino acids. The V gene lost 8 bases and the J gene lost 4 bases, with 18 bases spanning the gap. Germline values: CDR1 MNHEY, CDR2 SVGAGI. DNA for the CDR3: TGTGCCAGCGGTAAGACAGCTGGAGCTTACGAGCAGTACTTC. It is translated as CASGKTAGAYEQYF.

The chain uses TRBV19 and TRBJ2-5, with D perhaps TRBD1 (7 bases). Deletions cut 4 bases from V and 5 bases from J, with 14 bases between. Germline values: CDR1 LNHDA, CDR2 SQIVND (reference sequence). CDR3 size: 14 residues. The CDR3 region is CASSTRGATETQYF. Written as DNA, the CDR3 is TGTGCCAGTAGTACCAGGGGGGCGACGGAGACCCAGTACTTC.

The chain employs TRBV6-1 and TRBJ1-6; D is undetermined. CDR1 and CDR2 from the germline V gene are MNHNS and SASEGT. The CDR3 loop spans 15 amino acids. V was clipped by 6 bases and J by 5 bases, with 14 bases between them. CDR3 sequence reads: CASRRHGEDNSPLHF. CDR3 DNA: TGTGCCAGCAGGCGTCATGGGGAGGATAATTCACCCCTCCACTTT.

The V gene is TRBV6-1, the J gene TRBJ1-5, with TRBD1 identical over 11 bases. Germline V gene data show CDR1 as MNHNS and CDR2 as SASEGT. CDR3 size: 15 residues. J was trimmed by 6 bases and V by 7 bases; bases with no gene match: 8. CDR3 sequence: CASTRDRGMSQPQHF. CDR3 nucleotides: TGTGCCAGCACTCGGGACAGGGGGATGAGTCAGCCCCAGCATTTT.

The CDR3 DNA reads TGTGCCAGTAGTATAGGTAAGAAATATCAGCCCCAGCATTTT. It codes for CASSIGKKYQPQHF. The chain employs TRBV19 and TRBJ1-5, with D hard to call. CDR3 length equals 14 residues. Germline assignment: CDR1 LNHDA and CDR2 SQIVND (reference sequence). The germline V and J ends were trimmed by 1 base and 5 bases, with 9 bases remaining between them.

The chain couples TRBV4-1 to TRBJ1-2, with TRBD1 matching over 9 bases. The CDR3 sequence is 14 residues long. Germline-derived CDR1 and CDR2 are MGHRA and YSYEKL. V lost 2 bases to trimming and J lost 7 bases; unmatched junction nucleotides: 5. DNA of the CDR3: TGCGCCAGCAGCCAAACGGGACAGGGCTCTGGCTACACCTTC. It is translated as CASSQTGQGSGYTF.

The chain links TRBV5-4 to TRBJ2-7; TRBD1 agrees at 8 bases. The CDR3 covers 13 residues. Trimming at V came to 4 bases and at J to 7 bases, leaving 7 bases not matched to a gene. Germline V CDR1 and CDR2: SGHNT, YYREEE (reference sequence). The CDR3, as DNA: TGTGCCAGCAGCCGGACAGGGTCGAAGGAGCAGTACTTC. This gives the protein CASSRTGSKEQYF.

This chain connects TRBV2 to TRBJ2-5; no definite D call. The CDR3 is made up of 11 amino acids. Trimming left V 3 bases short and J 5 bases short, with 4 bases between. The germline gives CDR1 SNHLY, CDR2 FYNNEI. The CDR3 here is CASSEGETQYF. The CDR3 region has the DNA TGTGCCAGCAGTGAGGGTGAGACCCAGTACTTC. The variable domain in full, with the rest retrieved from reference TRBV2 and TRBJ2-5, is EPEVTQTPSHQVTQMGQEVILRCVPISNHLYFYWYRQILGQKVEFLVSFYNNEISEKSEIFDDQFSVERPDGSNFTLKIRSTKLEDSAMYFCASSEGETQYFGPGTRLLVL.

The chain uses TRBV11-2 and TRBJ2-6, with 7 bases identical to TRBD1. The J segment lost 4 bases and the V segment lost 1 base, leaving 7 bases of the junction unmatched. The CDR3 is 17 amino acids. The V gene's germline CDR1 is SGHAT and CDR2 FQNNGV. Here the CDR3 reads CASSLGGGAPGANVLTF. CDR3 DNA: TGTGCCAGCAGCTTAGGAGGGGGCGCGCCCGGGGCCAACGTCCTGACTTTC.

The chain uses TRBV5-4 and TRBJ2-2; D is undetermined. CDR1 is SGHNT, CDR2 YYREEE, per germline (reference sequence). The CDR3 totals 12 residues. The germline V and J ends were trimmed by 3 bases and 7 bases, with 7 bases remaining between them. The CDR3 bases are TGTGCCAGCAGCTCGAACTACGGGGAGCTGTTTTTT. This codes for CASSSNYGELFF.

The gene calls are TRBV28 and TRBJ1-2, with 7 nucleotides matching TRBD1. Trimming at V came to 6 bases and at J to 5 bases, leaving 9 bases not matched to a gene. The CDR3 is 14 residues long. Per germline, CDR1 MDHEN and CDR2 SYDVKM. In DNA form, the CDR3 reads TGTGCCAGCAGACCGGGACAGAGCCCTTATGGCTACACCTTC. Its protein is CASRPGQSPYGYTF.

The chain employs TRBV4-3 and TRBJ2-1; D possibly corresponds to TRBD2 (5 bases). The V gene's germline CDR1 is LGHNA and CDR2 YSLEER. V dropped 0 bases and J dropped 7 bases, with 19 bases sitting between them. The CDR3 sequence is 17 residues long. In DNA, the CDR3 is TGCGCCAGCAGCCAAGATACCGAGGTGCCGGGGAGAAATGAGCAGTTCTTC. Translating gives CASSQDTEVPGRNEQFF.

This clone was found once. The chain has TRBV27 and TRBJ1-4, with 7 bases identical to TRBD1. J lost 10 bases, V lost 2 bases, and 10 bases had no gene match. From germline, CDR1 is MNHEY and CDR2 SMNVEV (reference sequence). This CDR3 comprises 15 residues. As DNA, the CDR3 is TGTGCCAGCAGTTTAGAGGGGACAGCTAAGGGAAAACTGTTTTTT. It is translated as CASSLEGTAKGKLFF.

This clone has a single count. The chain links TRBV11-3 to TRBJ2-3, with 9 bases fitting TRBD1. This CDR3 has 14 amino acids. V lost 5 bases and J lost 5; bases outside the gene matches: 5. Germline V lookup: CDR1 SGHNT, CDR2 YENEEA. The CDR3 DNA follows: TGTGCCAGCAGCCGGGGACAGGGTTTAGATACGCAGTATTTT. This translates into CASSRGQGLDTQYF.

Here the CDR3 reads CASSGRSSYEQYF. CDR3 sequence (DNA): TGTGCCAGCAGCGGCCGAAGCTCCTACGAGCAGTACTTC. The chain employs TRBV7-2 and TRBJ2-7; D not certain. V lost 5 bases and J lost 0, with 8 bases in between. The V gene's germline CDR1 is SGHTA and CDR2 FQGNSA. The CDR3 is 13 residues long.

The rearrangement uses TRBV5-4 and TRBJ1-2; no reliable D call. Germline loops: CDR1 SGHNT, CDR2 YYREEE (reference sequence). The CDR3 extends over 14 amino acids. V was clipped by 2 bases and J by 7 bases, with 15 bases between them. CDR3 protein: CASSFGSTSTGYTF. The CDR3 DNA sequence: TGTGCCAGCAGCTTTGGCAGCACATCGACTGGCTACACCTTC.

The chain combines TRBV28 with TRBJ1-3; D unresolved. V lost 3 bases, J lost 7 bases, and 4 bases lay in between. The germline gives CDR1 MDHEN, CDR2 SYDVKM. CDR3 length: 11 amino acids. CDR3 sequence (DNA): TGTGCCAGCAGTTTTAGTAACACCATATATTTT. Amino acid sequence: CASSFSNTIYF.

The chain recombines TRBV7-2 with TRBJ2-3; TRBD2 aligns across 9 bases. CDR1 and CDR2 from the germline V gene are SGHTA and FQGNSA. V dropped 5 bases and J dropped 0; count of bases not matched to a gene: 3. The CDR3 has 15 amino acids. The CDR3 coding sequence is TGTGCCAGCAGCCAGCGGGGGGCCAGCACAGATACGCAGTATTTT. It codes for CASSQRGASTDTQYF.

This sequence joins TRBV13 and TRBJ1-5; perhaps TRBD1 as D (6 bases). The V gene's germline CDR1 is PRHDT and CDR2 FYEKMQ (reference sequence). The V gene lost 6 bases and the J gene lost 6 bases, with 15 bases spanning the gap. The CDR3 is 14 amino acids. Here the CDR3 DNA reads TGTGCCAGCAGGCGAGGGGGGTACGGTCAGCCCCAGCATTTT. Residues: CASRRGGYGQPQHF.

V and J are TRBV2 and TRBJ2-5, with 11 bases matching TRBD2. Trimming removed 7 bases from V and 5 bases from J; junction bases left unmatched: 6. Germline assignment: CDR1 SNHLY and CDR2 FYNNEI. The CDR3 spans 14 residues. The CDR3 coding sequence is TGTGCCAGCACTCGAGGACTAGCGGGTGAGACCCAGTACTTC. This gives the protein CASTRGLAGETQYF.

This rearrangement joins TRBV18 to TRBJ2-7, with D perhaps TRBD1 (6 bases). Trimming removed 0 bases at V and 4 bases at J, with 10 bases between. Germline assignment: CDR1 KGHSH and CDR2 LQKENI. This CDR3 is 14 amino acids long. The CDR3 sequence is CASSPPIGGYEQYF. For the CDR3, the DNA is TGTGCCAGCTCACCACCGATAGGGGGATACGAGCAGTACTTC.

The J gene is TRBJ2-7, the V gene TRBV4-1; 9 bases line up with TRBD1. Trimming at V came to 0 bases and at J to 5 bases, leaving 11 bases not matched to a gene. Germline V gene sequence: CDR1 MGHRA, CDR2 YSYEKL. The CDR3 has 17 amino acids. CDR3 region: CASSQDVFMGQGDEQYF. The CDR3 nucleotides are TGCGCCAGCAGCCAAGATGTGTTTATGGGACAGGGCGACGAGCAGTACTTC.

On this clone: One junction end disagrees with the germline gene, perhaps due to a read error. The chain employs TRBV28 and TRBJ1-3, with D unclear. CDR3 length: 14 amino acids. Per germline, CDR1 MDHEN and CDR2 SYDVKM. CDR3 amino acids: CASSPGQPGNTIYF. CDR3 in DNA: TGTGCCAGCAGCCCCGGGCAGCCTGGGAACACCATATATTTT.

The chain uses TRBV19 and TRBJ2-5, with unresolved D. Germline lookup yields CDR1 LNHDA and CDR2 SQIVND (reference sequence). The CDR3 length is 12 residues. V shed 5 bases and J shed 3 bases, with 7 bases lying between them. CDR3 residues: CASSAREETQYF. In DNA form, the CDR3 reads TGTGCCAGTAGTGCCCGGGAAGAGACCCAGTACTTC.

This rearrangement joins TRBV6-5 to TRBJ2-7, with D maybe TRBD1 (6 bases). V was cut by 5 bases and J by 0 bases, with 14 bases left in between. Germline V gene sequence: CDR1 MNHEY, CDR2 SVGAGI. The CDR3 consists of 15 residues. In DNA form, the CDR3 reads TGTGCCAGCAGTCTCCGGGACACTAGCTCCTACGAGCAGTACTTC. This translates into CASSLRDTSSYEQYF.

The chain employs TRBV10-3 and TRBJ1-3; D is undetermined. V gave up 6 bases and J gave up 5 bases, with 14 bases separating them. This CDR3 has 14 residues. Germline V lookup: CDR1 ENHRY, CDR2 SYGVKD. CDR3 region: CAIRAPRTRNTIYF. The DNA of the CDR3 is TGTGCCATCAGAGCCCCAAGGACGAGAAACACCATATATTTT.

Points on this clone: A read error may produce the germline difference seen at one junction end. The rearrangement uses TRBV7-7 and TRBJ2-5, with D perhaps matching TRBD2 (6 bases). Per germline, CDR1 SSHAT and CDR2 FNYEAQ (reference sequence). The CDR3 consists of 14 residues. The CDR3 DNA is TGTGCTAGCAGCTTAGGAGGGTACCAAGAGACCCAGTACTTC. Encoded protein: CASSLGGYQETQYF.